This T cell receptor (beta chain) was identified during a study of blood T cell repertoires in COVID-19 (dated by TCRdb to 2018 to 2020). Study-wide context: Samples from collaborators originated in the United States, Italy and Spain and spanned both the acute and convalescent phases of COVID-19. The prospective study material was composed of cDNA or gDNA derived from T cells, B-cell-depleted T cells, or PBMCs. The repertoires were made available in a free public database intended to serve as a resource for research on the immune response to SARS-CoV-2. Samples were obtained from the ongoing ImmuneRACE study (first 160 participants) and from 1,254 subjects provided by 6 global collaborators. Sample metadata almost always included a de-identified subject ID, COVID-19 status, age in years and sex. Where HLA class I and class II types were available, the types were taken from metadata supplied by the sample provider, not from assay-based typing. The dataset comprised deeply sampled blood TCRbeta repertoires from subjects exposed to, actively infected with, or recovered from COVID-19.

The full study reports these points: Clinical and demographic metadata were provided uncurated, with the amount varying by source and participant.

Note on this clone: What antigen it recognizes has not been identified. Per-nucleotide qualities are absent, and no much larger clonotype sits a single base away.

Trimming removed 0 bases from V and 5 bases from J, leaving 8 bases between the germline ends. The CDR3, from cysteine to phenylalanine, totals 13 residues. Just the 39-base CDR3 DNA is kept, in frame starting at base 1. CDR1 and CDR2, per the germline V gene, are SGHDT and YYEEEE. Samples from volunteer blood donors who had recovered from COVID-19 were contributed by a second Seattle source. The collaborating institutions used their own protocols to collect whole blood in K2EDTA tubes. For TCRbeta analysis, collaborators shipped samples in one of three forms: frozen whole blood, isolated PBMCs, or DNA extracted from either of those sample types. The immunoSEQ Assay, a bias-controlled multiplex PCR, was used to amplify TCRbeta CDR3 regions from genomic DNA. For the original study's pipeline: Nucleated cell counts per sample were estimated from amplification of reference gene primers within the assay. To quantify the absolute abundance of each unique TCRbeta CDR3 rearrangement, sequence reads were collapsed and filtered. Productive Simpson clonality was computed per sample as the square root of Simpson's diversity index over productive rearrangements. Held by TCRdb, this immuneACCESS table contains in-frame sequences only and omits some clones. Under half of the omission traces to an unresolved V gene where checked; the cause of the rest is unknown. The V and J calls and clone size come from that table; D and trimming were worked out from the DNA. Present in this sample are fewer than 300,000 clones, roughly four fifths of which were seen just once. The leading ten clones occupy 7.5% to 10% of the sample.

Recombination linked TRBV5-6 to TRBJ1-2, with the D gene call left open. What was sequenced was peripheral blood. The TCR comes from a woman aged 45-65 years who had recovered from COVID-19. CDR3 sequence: CASSLASSYGYTF. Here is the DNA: TGTGCCAGCAGCTTGGCTAGTTCATATGGCTACACCTTC. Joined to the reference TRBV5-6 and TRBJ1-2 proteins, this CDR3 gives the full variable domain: DAGVTQSPTHLIKTRGQQVTLRCSPKSGHDTVSWYQQALGQGPQFIFQYYEEEERQRGNFPDRFSGHQFPNYSSELNVNALLLGDSALYLCASSLASSYGYTFGSGTRLTVV.